The sample holds a few counts of the clone carrying this T cell receptor beta chain. No antigen is known for it. This entry is derived from a study of T-cell memory formation after mild COVID-19. Whole-study findings and limits: Memory sampled before infection contained some responding clones, suggesting cross-reactive memory joined. For contracting clones, CD4+ ones sat mainly in CM and EM, CD8+ in EMRA. Among clones peaking at day 37 in the second wave, SARS-CoV-2 specificity remained unconfirmed. There was a balanced CD4/CD8 profile in clones contracting day 15 to 85, and later expanders leaned CD4+.

One entry per CDR3 protein, called by TCRdb with MiXCR from the 5' RACE reads. This repertoire shows about 290,000 distinct CDR3 sequences, about 15% found once; its top ten account for more than 20%. Specimen: PBMCs or a T cell subset sorted from them (not recorded which). The sequence was obtained from a man younger than 30 who had mild COVID-19 (a few samples of this study predate the infection). Cell type and time point are not known.

CDR3 coding DNA: TGTGCCATCAGTGAGTCGGGGGGGAACCGGCCCCAGCATTTT. As protein: CAISESGGNRPQHF. The chain uses TRBV10-3 and TRBJ1-5; TRBD1 is a possible D gene (5 bases). This CDR3 has 14 residues. V lost 0 bases and J lost 9, with 12 bases in between. Germline assignment: CDR1 ENHRY and CDR2 SYGVKD.